This T cell receptor (beta chain) was identified in a study of OX40 agonist ivuxolimab in advanced cancers. Study context: Earlier anti-PD-1, anti-PD-L1 or anti-CTLA-4 therapy was permitted; 30% to 50% had received some. In three patients, partial responses were observed, one with hepatocellular carcinoma and two with cutaneous melanoma.

Method: immunoSEQ multiplex PCR; TCRdb's copy keeps in-frame clones and lacks some. This table holds about 120,000 clones, roughly nine tenths found once. The receptor was isolated from an adult with an advanced solid tumor such as melanoma, head and neck, liver or kidney cancer. The starting material was CD4+ or CD8+ T cells sorted from blood, obtained in a trial of the OX40 agonist ivuxolimab.

CDR3 sequence: CAISESGQGDYVLTF. CDR3 DNA sequence: TGTGCCATCAGTGAGTCGGGACAGGGGGACTACGTCCTGACTTTC. The V call is TRBV10-3, the J call TRBJ2-6, with 11 bases lining up with TRBD1. Germline V lookup: CDR1 ENHRY, CDR2 SYGVKD. V shed 0 bases, J shed 11 bases, and the junction held 3 bases outside the gene matches. The CDR3 is made up of 15 amino acids.